This record looks at one TCR beta chain sequence and its context. In germline, CDR1 is GTSNPN, CDR2 SVGIG (reference sequence). The V end lost 0 bases, the J end lost 4 bases, and 9 bases lay between the germline ends. The CDR3 length is 13 residues. This sample is part of a study of blood T cell repertoires in COVID-19. Study-level information: Samples of COVID-19 (acute and convalescent) were obtained from the United States, Italy and Spain. The cDNA or gDNA used as material had been derived from T cells, B-cell-depleted T cells, or PBMCs.

Per the original methods: Amplification with reference gene primers provided the estimates of nucleated cell counts. The protocol was immunoSEQ multiplex PCR, while the TCRdb copy is restricted to in-frame clones and leaves out a portion. V and J calls and clone size are copied from that table; D and trimming were computed from the DNA. The sample carries roughly 250,000 clones, approximately 90% recorded once. Sequences were obtained from peripheral blood. The gene calls are TRBV30 and TRBJ1-2; D gene unclear. This receptor was taken from a man between 60 and 70 years old who had recovered from COVID-19. In DNA form, the CDR3 reads TGTGCCTGGAGTGTACTATCGCGCTATGGCTACACCTTC. It translates to CAWSVLSRYGYTF. Together with reference TRBV30 and TRBJ1-2, the CDR3 gives the full variable domain: SQTIHQWPATLVQPVGSPLSLECTVEGTSNPNLYWYRQAAGRGLQLLFYSVGIGQISSEVPQNLSASRPQDRQFILSSKKLLLSDSGFYLCAWSVLSRYGYTFGSGTRLTVV.